What follows is one TCR beta chain and its context. These data come from a study of the immune and genomic landscape of osteosarcoma. TCRdb's table, derived via immunoSEQ multiplex PCR, lists solely in-frame clones and lacks some. The sample yields just over 1,500 clones, 69% seen once. Input material: metastatic tumor tissue from the lung. The receptor was derived from a boy between 10 and 17 years old with osteosarcoma.

For the CDR3, the DNA is TGTGCCAGCAGGCCCACAGAGCTACTCCAAGAGACCCAGTACTTC. It translates to CASRPTELLQETQYF. The chain joins TRBV6-6 to TRBJ2-5; D gene unclear. The germline gives CDR1 MNHNY, CDR2 SVGAGI (reference sequence). Trimming stripped 6 bases from V and 1 base from J, with 15 bases between. This CDR3 is built from 15 residues.